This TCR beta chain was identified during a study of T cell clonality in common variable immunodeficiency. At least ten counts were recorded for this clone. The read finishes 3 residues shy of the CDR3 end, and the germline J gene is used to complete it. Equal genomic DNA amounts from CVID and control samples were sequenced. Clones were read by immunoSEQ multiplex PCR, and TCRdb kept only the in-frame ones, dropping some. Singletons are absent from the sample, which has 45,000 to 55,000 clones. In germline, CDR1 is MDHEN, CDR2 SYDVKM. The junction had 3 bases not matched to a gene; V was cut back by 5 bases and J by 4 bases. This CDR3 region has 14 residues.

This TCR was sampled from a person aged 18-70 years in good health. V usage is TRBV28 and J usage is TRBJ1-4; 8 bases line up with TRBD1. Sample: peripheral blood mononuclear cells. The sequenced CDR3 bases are TGTGCCAGCAGTCGTGGACAGGGTAATGAAAAA. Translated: CASSRGQGNEK. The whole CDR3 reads CASSRGQGNEKLFF.